This entry is about one T cell receptor beta chain. No antigen is known for it. Sequenced by immunoSEQ multiplex PCR; TCRdb stores in-frame clones only, minus some. The sample gives 65,000 to 90,000 clones, 80% to 95% of which show up once; 0.5% to 0.55% is in the top ten. The data belong to a study of OX40 agonist ivuxolimab in advanced cancers. For the study at large: It was ivuxolimab, an agonistic anti-OX40 (CD134) antibody, that patients were treated with.

Study-level points and caveats: Some nonresponders likewise displayed low normalized T-cell clonal expansion.

The CDR3 spans 13 residues. In germline, CDR1 is SGHTA, CDR2 FQGNSA. Source: CD4+ or CD8+ T cells sorted from blood, taken in a trial of the OX40 agonist ivuxolimab. The chain is built from TRBV7-2 and TRBJ2-5; D might be TRBD2 (6 bases). The end of the DNA aligns better with TRBJ2-7, so the J call may be wrong. The sequence came from an adult with an advanced solid tumor such as melanoma, head and neck, liver or kidney cancer. The CDR3 here is CASSLVTSSEQYF. The CDR3 DNA follows: TGTGCCAGCAGCTTAGTCACTAGCTCCGAGCAGTACTTC.